This T cell receptor (beta chain) was sequenced in a study of T cells in Graves' hyperthyroidism and ophthalmopathy (dated by TCRdb to between 2017 and 2020). A note on the overall study: Peripheral blood samples were taken at the time of initial diagnosis, prior to any treatment. According to the paper, TCR Vbeta CDR3 sequencing was carried out on around 140 peripheral blood samples, which came from fewer than 50 ophthalmopathy, around 75 hyperthyroidism and approximately 17 progressor patients. TCR V-J signatures able to tell the groups apart were searched for in a discovery cohort of around 95 patients, of whom more than 40 had Graves' ophthalmopathy and roughly 57 had stable Graves' hyperthyroidism. Prospective prediction of ophthalmopathy was tested in an independent validation cohort of fewer than 20 hyperthyroidism patients and 17 patients who later progressed to ophthalmopathy. For training and testing, the 100 or so patients in the discovery cohort were randomly divided in a 7:3 ratio. Once sampling was done, hyperthyroidism patients were given methimazole at a starting dose of 30 mg daily, whereas ophthalmopathy patients were given high-dose intravenous methylprednisolone. Thyroid tissue and blood T-cell repertoires from more than five Graves' hyperthyroidism patients were also compared in the study. General study outcomes and caveats: In validation, progression to ophthalmopathy was predicted by the model with 70% to 71% sensitivity and about 72% specificity, a median of about 6 months before onset. No statistical method was used to fix the sample size in advance, and group allocation was not hidden from the investigators. Most expanded thyroid clonotypes (frequency above 0.001) were also found in blood, which suggests that blood repertoires may mirror thyroid immune responses. A 13 V-J signature model separated ophthalmopathy from stable hyperthyroidism, with just over 85% sensitivity and around 84% specificity in cross-validation and 80%/75% in testing.

This clonotype was seen a handful of times. Its antigen is still unknown. Base qualities are missing; no much larger clone stands one base away. Hyperthyroidism patients were newly diagnosed, had a disease duration of under 2 months, and were aged 18 to 65 years. Exclusion was applied to patients with uncontrolled infections, other autoimmune diseases, pregnancy or lactation. Clinical symptoms, serum thyroxine and TRAb, thyroid ultrasound, and orbital computed tomography formed the basis for the diagnoses. Blood from progressor patients was collected at the time of first diagnosis with hyperthyroidism, before any ophthalmopathy symptoms had appeared. Ficoll-Paque density gradient centrifugation was used to isolate PBMCs from around 10 ml of fresh peripheral blood. Progressor patients were defined as those initially diagnosed with Graves' hyperthyroidism in whom ophthalmopathy developed during follow-up. Total RNA was extracted using Trizol reagent, and RNA quality was assessed on an Agilent 2100 Bioanalyzer.

The TCR beta CDR3 regions were amplified from the RNA transcripts. The first round of RT-PCR for the TCR CDR3 was performed with the HTBI primer set and the Qiagen OneStep RT-PCR kit. Libraries were constructed in a second round of multiplex PCR, after which size selection and purification were performed. Libraries were sequenced paired-end with 100 bp reads on an Illumina HiSeq2000. The source study handled its data this way. SOAPnuke was used to process the raw data, with reads discarded if the reads contained adapters or uncalled bases, had a mean Phred below 15, or lacked an exact constant-primer or identifier match. High-quality paired reads were merged using COPE v1.2.5, and each unique nucleotide sequence was defined as a clonotype. Clonotypes were aligned to IMGT TRBV, TRBD and TRBJ reference segments using MiTCR v1.1. The analysis included only V-J combinations with a frequency above 0.0001, which together covered about 99% of the repertoires. A TCS score was defined as the ratio between F50 (clonal expansion) and ExV (chaos), using BLOSUM62-based TCRdist between CDR3 peptides within each V-J. Welch's t-statistics and random forest reduced some 510 V-J features to fewer than 15, which were used in a naive Bayes classifier (R e1071). TCRdb trimmed public reads at Q25 via fastp, called clones via MiXCR and kept in-frame beta chains. CDR3 protein sequences are deduplicated, and each keeps its most common genes and DNA. TCRdb's processing, not the authors', yielded these V and J calls. The sample yields some 600,000 distinct CDR3 sequences; about 14% were counted once. The ten biggest clones cover almost 6% of the sample.

From cysteine to phenylalanine, the CDR3 is 12 amino acids long. CDR3 DNA only is kept here, 36 bases in frame from base 1. CDR1 and CDR2 are read off the germline V gene as MNHNS and SASEGT. V lost 7 bases and J lost 2 bases; the stretch between them is 8 bases long. Sequenced material: blood. The V and J segments used are TRBV6-1 and TRBJ1-2; the D gene is unclear. This receptor was taken from a woman in her 30s with Graves' hyperthyroidism that later progressed to Graves' ophthalmopathy. The CDR3 region has the sequence CASTSDNYGYTF. The nucleotide sequence reads as follows: TGTGCCAGCACCAGCGACAACTATGGCTACACCTTC.